The 7 T cell receptor beta chains presented below share a single source sample, sequenced in a study of T cells expressing NK-cell markers. TCRdb re-called the 5' RACE reads and gives one entry per CDR3 protein, without DNA. The table lists 200,000 to 300,000 distinct CDR3 sequences, with around 3.9% in the top ten. Sequences were obtained from blood T cells: a sorted CD56 or NKG2C T cell subset, CD4+ or CD8+ T cells, or bulk PBMC T cells (not recorded which). The receptor set was obtained from a woman between 18 and 70 years old in good health.

The rearrangement joins TRBV5-4 to TRBJ2-5; with no DNA, the TCRdb D assignment of TRBD2 cannot be verified. Germline loops: CDR1 SGHNT, CDR2 YYREEE (reference sequence). This CDR3 contains 16 residues. CDR3 sequence reads: CASSLRRAGVGETQYF. Full variable domain (remainder filled in from reference TRBV5-4 and TRBJ2-5): ETGVTQSPTHLIKTRGQQVTLRCSSQSGHNTVSWYQQALGQGPQFIFQYYREEENGRGNFPPRFSGLQFPNYSSELNVNALELDDSALYLCASSLRRAGVGETQYFGPGTRLLVL.

This chain uses TRBV7-2 with TRBJ2-7; TCRdb calls TRBD1, which cannot be checked without DNA. The CDR3 contains 14 residues. Looked up from germline, CDR1 is SGHTA and CDR2 is FQGNSA. This CDR3 reads CASSPGHGTYEQYF.

V gene TRBV2 combines with J gene TRBJ2-3; there is no DNA to check the TCRdb D call of TRBD2. The CDR3 is 15 residues long. From germline, CDR1 is SNHLY and CDR2 FYNNEI. The CDR3 here is CASRAMREGRDTQYF.

The chain combines TRBV5-1 with TRBJ2-7. This CDR3 has 13 residues. CDR1 and CDR2 from the germline V gene are SGHRS and YFSETQ. CDR3 sequence: CASSFAEFYEQYF.

V and J are TRBV6-1 and TRBJ1-6; TCRdb's assignment of TRBD1 cannot be checked, as there is no DNA. Germline lookup yields CDR1 MNHNS and CDR2 SASEGT. This CDR3 spans 13 amino acids. The CDR3 loop reads CASGDRDNSPLHF.

The chain combines TRBV4-2 with TRBJ1-1; the D call from TCRdb, TRBD1, cannot be confirmed without DNA. Germline CDR1 is LGHNA and CDR2 is YNFKEQ. This CDR3 has 15 residues. The CDR3 spells CASSRRTAYSSEAFF.

The chain carries TRBV12-3 or TRBV12-4 and TRBJ1-1. The length of the CDR3 is 14 residues. CDR3 region: CASKRGALNTEAFF.